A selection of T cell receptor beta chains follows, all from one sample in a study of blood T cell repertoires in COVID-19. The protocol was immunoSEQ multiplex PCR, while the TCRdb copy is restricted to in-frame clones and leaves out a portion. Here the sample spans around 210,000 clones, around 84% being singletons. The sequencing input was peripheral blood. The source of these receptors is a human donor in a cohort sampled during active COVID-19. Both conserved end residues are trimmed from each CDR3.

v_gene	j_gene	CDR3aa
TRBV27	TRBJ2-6	ASSLIGFTGANVLT
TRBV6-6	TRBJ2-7	ASSLSRINYEQY
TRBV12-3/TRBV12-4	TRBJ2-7	ASSGGGYEQY
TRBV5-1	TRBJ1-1	ASSAGTGAMNTEAF
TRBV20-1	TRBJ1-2	SPEGRGYT
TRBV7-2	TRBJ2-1	ASSLAEFNEQF
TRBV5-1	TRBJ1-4	ASTPGQSNEKLF
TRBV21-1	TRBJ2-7	ASSKLVRQDRCPYEQY
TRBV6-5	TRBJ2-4	ASRGAGGKNIQY
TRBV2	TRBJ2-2	ASSDRGNRELF
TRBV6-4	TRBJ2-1	ASSDPGLAGVVYNEQF
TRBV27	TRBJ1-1	ASSQHRNPVAEAF
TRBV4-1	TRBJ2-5	ASSQVSGETQY
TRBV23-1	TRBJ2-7	ASSQATGQGTDSYEQY
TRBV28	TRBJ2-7	ASSFSLAGVREQY
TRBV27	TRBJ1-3	ASSLRPGGGNTIY
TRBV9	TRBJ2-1	ASSPRSGSSYNEQF
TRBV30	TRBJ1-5	AWSKTGAAGNQPQH
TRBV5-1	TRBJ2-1	ASSLAGTSGRNEQF
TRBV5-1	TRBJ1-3	ASSLEADGGNTIY
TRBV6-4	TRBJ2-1	ASGLSVSYNEQF
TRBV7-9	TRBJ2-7	ASRPGTGVDEQY
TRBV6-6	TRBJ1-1	ASSGYSREAF
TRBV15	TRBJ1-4	ATSRWGQEKLF
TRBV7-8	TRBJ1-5	ASSYRDRGNQPQH
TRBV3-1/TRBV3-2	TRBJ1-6	ASSQFYRGLRSPLH
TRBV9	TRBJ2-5	ASSVGFGETQY
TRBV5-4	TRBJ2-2	ASSWGLAAQNTGELF
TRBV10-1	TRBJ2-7	ASSVDRGREQY
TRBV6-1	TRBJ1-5	ASSESLLRDRVSPQH
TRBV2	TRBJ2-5	ASSVSLFGTQY
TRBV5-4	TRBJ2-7	ASSGGLAGYEQY
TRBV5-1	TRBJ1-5	ASSLEGGSQPQH